What follows describes a single T cell receptor (beta chain). The specificity of this receptor is unknown. The record has no base qualities; no much larger clone is one base away. The source of the sample is a study of blood T cell repertoires in COVID-19 (dated by TCRdb to 2020 to 2022). About the investigation overall: Samples covering the acute and convalescent phases of COVID-19 were provided by collaborators in the United States, Italy and Spain. Sample metadata almost always included a de-identified subject ID, COVID-19 status, age in years and sex. Where HLA class I and class II types were available, the types were taken from metadata supplied by the sample provider, not from assay-based typing. The prospective study material was composed of cDNA or gDNA derived from T cells, B-cell-depleted T cells, or PBMCs. The repertoires were released in a freely available public database intended as a resource for research on the immune response to SARS-CoV-2. The samples were drawn from two sources: the first 160 participants of the ongoing ImmuneRACE study, and 950 to 1,500 subjects contributed by 6 global collaborators. The dataset comprised deeply sampled blood TCRbeta repertoires from subjects exposed to, actively infected with, or recovered from COVID-19. The paper as a whole reports these results and caveats: Clinical and demographic metadata were provided uncurated, with the amount varying by source and participant.

The CDR3, from cysteine to phenylalanine, totals 15 residues. Here the CDR3 DNA is all that survives: 45 bases in frame from base 1. Trimming leaves V shorter by 9 bases and J shorter by 6 bases, with the junction holding 16 bases beyond the gene matches. According to the germline V gene, CDR1 reads SGHAT and CDR2 reads FQNNGV. TCRbeta CDR3 regions were amplified from genomic DNA using the immunoSEQ Assay, a bias-controlled multiplex PCR. For the original study's pipeline: The number of nucleated cells in each sample was estimated by amplification of reference gene primers within the assay. Sequence reads were collapsed and filtered to measure the absolute abundance of every unique TCRbeta CDR3 rearrangement. For each sample, productive Simpson clonality was calculated by taking the square root of Simpson's diversity index across productive rearrangements. In its TCRdb copy, this immuneACCESS table keeps in-frame sequences only and misses some clones. Where compared with another copy, unresolved V genes explain less than half of these, and the others have no known cause. V and J calls and clone size are given by that table; D and trimming were obtained from the DNA. Counted in this sample were about 200,000 clones; about 86% of them appeared once. The ten top clones hold about 4.1% of the sample.

Participants in the prospective study were aged roughly 18 to 89 years, lived in more than 20 United States geographic areas, and enrolled through a virtual design. In the prospective study, participants were assigned to cohorts based on the clinical history participants reported in a screening survey and a study questionnaire. Each participant in the prospective study had whole blood, serum and a nasopharyngeal or oropharyngeal swab collected by mobile phlebotomists. Over an approximately 2-month period, participants in the prospective study had the option of providing additional blood draws and questionnaires. Before DNA extraction, blood samples from the prospective study were shipped at room temperature or frozen.

This chain is built from TRBV11-2 and TRBJ1-1, with 7 bases matching TRBD1. The sequenced material came from PBMCs or T cells enriched from blood (not recorded which). The TCR originated in a woman between 35 and 50 years old with acute COVID-19. The DNA is as follows: TGTGCCAGTCATAACGGGGCAGGGGGAGTCTCTGAAGCTTTCTTT. Protein translation: CASHNGAGGVSEAFF.